The 2 T cell receptor beta chains listed next were all sequenced from one sample in a study of cytomegalovirus exposure and HLA in healthy donors. 13 Jbeta primers and 60 Vbeta primers were used for the PCR. The assay was immunoSEQ multiplex PCR, and TCRdb's table has in-frame clones only and misses some. Of around 120,000 clones listed, around 75% were seen once; the top ten hold 1.6%. Specimen: PBMCs. Every receptor here comes from a woman younger than 30 in good health and CMV-seronegative.

Note on this clone: Additional DNA sequences in this sample encode the identical CDR3. V and J are TRBV6-5 and TRBJ1-1; D remains ambiguous. The V and J ends lost 0 bases and 0 bases respectively, with 5 bases between them. Per the germline V gene, CDR1 is MNHEY and CDR2 is SVGAGI. The CDR3 sequence is 14 residues long. The CDR3 is CASSYSRVNTEAFF. CDR3 nucleotides: TGTGCCAGCAGTTACTCGAGGGTGAACACTGAAGCTTTCTTT.

This sequence joins TRBV5-8 and TRBJ1-5; 7 nucleotides agree with TRBD1. The CDR3 is 18 amino acids. V lost 5 bases to trimming and J lost 1 base; unmatched junction nucleotides: 15. Looked up from germline, CDR1 is SGHTS and CDR2 is YDEGEE. The CDR3 loop reads CASRSPGQTLISNQPQHF. CDR3 nucleotide sequence: TGTGCCAGCAGGTCTCCGGGACAGACCCTGATAAGCAATCAGCCCCAGCATTTT.